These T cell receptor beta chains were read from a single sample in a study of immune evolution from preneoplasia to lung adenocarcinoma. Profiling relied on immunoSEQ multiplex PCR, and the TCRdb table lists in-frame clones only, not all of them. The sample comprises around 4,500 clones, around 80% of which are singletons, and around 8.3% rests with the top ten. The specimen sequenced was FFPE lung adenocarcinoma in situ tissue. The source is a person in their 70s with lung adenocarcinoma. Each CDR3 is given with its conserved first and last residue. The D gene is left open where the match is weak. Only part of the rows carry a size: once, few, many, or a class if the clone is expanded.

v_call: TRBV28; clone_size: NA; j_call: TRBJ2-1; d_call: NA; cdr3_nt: TGTGCCAGCAGTTTATTTCTAGTTTCCCCCAATGAGCAGTTCTTC; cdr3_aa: CASSLFLVSPNEQFF
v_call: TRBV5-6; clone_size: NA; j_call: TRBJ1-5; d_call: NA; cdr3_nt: TGTGCCAGCAGCGTCATACGGGGAGATCAGCCCCAGCATTTT; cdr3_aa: CASSVIRGDQPQHF
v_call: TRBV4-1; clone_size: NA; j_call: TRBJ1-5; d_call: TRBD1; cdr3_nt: TGCGCCAGCAGCCAAGGGACAGGTCGGCAGCCCCAGCATTTT; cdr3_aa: CASSQGTGRQPQHF
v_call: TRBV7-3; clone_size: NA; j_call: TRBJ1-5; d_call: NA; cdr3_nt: TGTGCCAGCAGCCAAGGCCCCAATCAGCCCCAGCATTTT; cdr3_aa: CASSQGPNQPQHF
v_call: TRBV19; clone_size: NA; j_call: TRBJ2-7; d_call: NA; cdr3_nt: TGTGCCAGTAGTATAGAGGCAGGGCCCTCCTACGAGCAGTACTTC; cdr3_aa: CASSIEAGPSYEQYF
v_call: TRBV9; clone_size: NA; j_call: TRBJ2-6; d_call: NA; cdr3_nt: TGTGCCAGCAGCCGGCGGACGGCAGACTCTGGGGCCAACGTCCTGACTTTC; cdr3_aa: CASSRRTADSGANVLTF
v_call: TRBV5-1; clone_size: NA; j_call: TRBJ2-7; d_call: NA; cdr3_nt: TGCGCCAGCAGCCTTTCAGGGGGCGGGAGCGAGCAGTACTTC; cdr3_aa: CASSLSGGGSEQYF
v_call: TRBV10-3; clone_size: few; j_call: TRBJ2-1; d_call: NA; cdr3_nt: TGTGCCATCAGTGAGAATCAGGGAGGCTATGAGCAGTTCTTC; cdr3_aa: CAISENQGGYEQFF
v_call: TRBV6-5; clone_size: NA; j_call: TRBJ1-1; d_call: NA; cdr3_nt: TGTGCCAGCAGTCCCCGGCGGGGGGCCTCTGAAGCTTTCTTT; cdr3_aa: CASSPRRGASEAFF
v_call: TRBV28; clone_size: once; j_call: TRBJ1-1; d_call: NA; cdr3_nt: TGTGCCAGCAGTTTCAGGGGGAACACTGAAGCTTTCTTT; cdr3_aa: CASSFRGNTEAFF
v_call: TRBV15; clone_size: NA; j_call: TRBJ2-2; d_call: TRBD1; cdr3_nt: TGTGCCACCAGCGGGACAGGCGAGAACACCGGGGAGCTGTTTTTT; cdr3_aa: CATSGTGENTGELFF
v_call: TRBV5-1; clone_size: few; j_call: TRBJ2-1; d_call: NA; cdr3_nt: TGCGCCAGCAGCCTCGAACAGGTTACCCGAACCGATGAGCAGTTCTTC; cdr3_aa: CASSLEQVTRTDEQFF
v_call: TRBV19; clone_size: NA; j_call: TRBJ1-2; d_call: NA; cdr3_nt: TGTGCCAGTAGTATGTCGACGGTCTATGGCTACACCTTC; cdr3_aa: CASSMSTVYGYTF
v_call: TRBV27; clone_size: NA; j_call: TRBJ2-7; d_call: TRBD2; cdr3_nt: TGTGCCAGCTCATCGGGACTAGGAATGGGGTGGGACGAGCAGTACTTC; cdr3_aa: CASSSGLGMGWDEQYF
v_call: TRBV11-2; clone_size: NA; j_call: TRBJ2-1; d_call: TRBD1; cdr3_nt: TGTGCCAGCGCCCGGACAGGGACCGACAATGAGCAGTTCTTC; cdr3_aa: CASARTGTDNEQFF
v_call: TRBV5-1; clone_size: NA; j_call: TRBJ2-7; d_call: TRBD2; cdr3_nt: TGCGCCAGCAGCTCGCGGGGGGGCGGGTACGAGCAGTACTTC; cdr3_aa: CASSSRGGGYEQYF
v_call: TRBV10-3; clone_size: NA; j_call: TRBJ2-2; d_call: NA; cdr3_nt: TGTGCCATCAGTGATGTTAAGGGGTTCACCGGGGAGCTGTTTTTT; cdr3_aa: CAISDVKGFTGELFF
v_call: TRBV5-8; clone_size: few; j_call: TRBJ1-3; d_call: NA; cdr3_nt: TGTGCCAGCAGCTTGGATGAAACAGGAGGAAACACCATATATTTT; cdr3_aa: CASSLDETGGNTIYF
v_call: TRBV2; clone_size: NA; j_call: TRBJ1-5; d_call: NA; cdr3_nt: TGTGCCAGCAGTGCGGGCTGGAGTCAGCCCCAGCATTTT; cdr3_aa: CASSAGWSQPQHF
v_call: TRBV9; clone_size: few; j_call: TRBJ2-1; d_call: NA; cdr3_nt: TGTGCCAGCAGCGTAGATCTGGGTACCTACAATGAGCAGTTCTTC; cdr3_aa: CASSVDLGTYNEQFF
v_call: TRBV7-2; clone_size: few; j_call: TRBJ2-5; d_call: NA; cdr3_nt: TGTGCCAGCAGCTGGCGGAGGGGGGGCCGAGAGACCCAGTACTTC; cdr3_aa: CASSWRRGGRETQYF
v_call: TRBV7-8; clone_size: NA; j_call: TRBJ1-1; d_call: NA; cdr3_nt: TGTGCCAGCAGCGCCTCGGGGGCCTACACTGAAGCTTTCTTT; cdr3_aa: CASSASGAYTEAFF
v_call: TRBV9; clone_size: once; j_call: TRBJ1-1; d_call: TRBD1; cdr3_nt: TGTGCCAGCAGTCCCGGACAGGGACGGATGAACACTGAAGCTTTCTTT; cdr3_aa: CASSPGQGRMNTEAFF
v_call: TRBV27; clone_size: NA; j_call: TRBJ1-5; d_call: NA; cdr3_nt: TGTGCCAGGCTGAGTAGGGGGAGCAATCAGCCCCAGCATTTT; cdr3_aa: CARLSRGSNQPQHF
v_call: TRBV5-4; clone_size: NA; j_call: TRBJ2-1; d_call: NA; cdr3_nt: TGTGCCAGCACCCGTGGGCTGGAATACAATGAGCAGTTCTTC; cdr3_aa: CASTRGLEYNEQFF
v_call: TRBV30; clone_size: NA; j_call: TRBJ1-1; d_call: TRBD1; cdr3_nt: TGTGCCTGGAGCAGGGGGGGAAACACTGAAGCTTTCTTT; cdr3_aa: CAWSRGGNTEAFF
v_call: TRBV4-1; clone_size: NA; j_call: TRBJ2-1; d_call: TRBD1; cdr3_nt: TGCGCCAGCAGCCAACGCCCGGGGCAGGGGGCGGATGAGCAGTTCTTC; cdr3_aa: CASSQRPGQGADEQFF
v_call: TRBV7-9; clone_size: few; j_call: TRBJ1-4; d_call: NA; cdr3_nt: TGTGCCAGCAGCTTAGGCGGGGGAGATTTGCAAAAACTGTTTTTT; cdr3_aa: CASSLGGGDLQKLFF
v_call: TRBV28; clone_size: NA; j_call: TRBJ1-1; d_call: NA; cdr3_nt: TGTGCCAGCAGTTTATTGGTGGACACTGAAGCTTTCTTT; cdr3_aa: CASSLLVDTEAFF
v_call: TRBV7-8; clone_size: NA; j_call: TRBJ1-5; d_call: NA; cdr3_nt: TGTGCCAGCAGCTTTTGGGTAGGTGAGGGCAATCAGCCCCAGCATTTT; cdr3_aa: CASSFWVGEGNQPQHF
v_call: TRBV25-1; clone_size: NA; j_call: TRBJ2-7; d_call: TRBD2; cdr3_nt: TGTGCCAGCAAATCGTCTGGACTAGCGGGAGGGCAGTACTTC; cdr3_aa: CASKSSGLAGGQYF
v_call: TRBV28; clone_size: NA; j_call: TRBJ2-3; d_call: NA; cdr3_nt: TGTGCCAGCAGGGTAGCGGTCACCACAGATACGCAGTATTTT; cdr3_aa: CASRVAVTTDTQYF
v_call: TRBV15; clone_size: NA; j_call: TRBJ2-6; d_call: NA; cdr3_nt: TGTGCCACCAGCCCTAAACCCCCCTCTGGGGCCAACGTCCTGACTTTC; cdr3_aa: CATSPKPPSGANVLTF
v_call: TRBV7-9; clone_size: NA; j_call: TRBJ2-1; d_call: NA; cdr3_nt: TGTGCCAGCAGCTTAGAGGCTCGACTGAATGAGCAGTTCTTC; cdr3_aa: CASSLEARLNEQFF
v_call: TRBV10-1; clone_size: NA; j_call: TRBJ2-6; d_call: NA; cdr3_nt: TGCGCCAGCAGTGAAGGTATATCTGGGGCCAACGTCCTGACTTTC; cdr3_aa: CASSEGISGANVLTF
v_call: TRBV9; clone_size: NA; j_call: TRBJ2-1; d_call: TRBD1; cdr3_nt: TGTGCCAGCAGCTATGGCAGGGGGACCTACTCCTACAATGAGCAGTTCTTC; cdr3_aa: CASSYGRGTYSYNEQFF
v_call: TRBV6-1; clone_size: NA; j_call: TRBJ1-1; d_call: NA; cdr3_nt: TGTGCCAGCGCCCAGGGAAGTACGGGCACTGAAGCTTTCTTT; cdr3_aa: CASAQGSTGTEAFF
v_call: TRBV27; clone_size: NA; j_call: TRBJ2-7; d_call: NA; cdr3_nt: TGTGCCAGCAGTTTATCGGGGTCCGGATGGTACGAGCAGTACTTC; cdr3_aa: CASSLSGSGWYEQYF
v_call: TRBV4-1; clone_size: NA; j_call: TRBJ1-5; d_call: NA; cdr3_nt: TGCGCCAGCAGCCAAGATGGTGGGTTGATCGGCAATCAGCCCCAGCATTTT; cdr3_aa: CASSQDGGLIGNQPQHF
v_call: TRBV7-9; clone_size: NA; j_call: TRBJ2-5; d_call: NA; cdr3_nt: TGTGCCAGCAGCTTAGGGCAGGTGTACCAAGAGACCCAGTACTTC; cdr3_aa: CASSLGQVYQETQYF
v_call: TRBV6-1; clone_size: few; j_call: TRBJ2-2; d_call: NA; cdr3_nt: TGTGCCAGCAGTGAAATGAACACCGGGGAGCTGTTTTTT; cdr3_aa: CASSEMNTGELFF
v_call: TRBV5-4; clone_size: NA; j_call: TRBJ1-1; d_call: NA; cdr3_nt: TGTGCCAGCAGCTTTGGCAGGGACGGGACTGAAGCTTTCTTT; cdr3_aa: CASSFGRDGTEAFF
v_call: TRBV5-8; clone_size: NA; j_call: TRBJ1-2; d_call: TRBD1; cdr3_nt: TGTGCCAGCAGCTTGGACAGGGGGTTTGCCTATGGCTACACCTTC; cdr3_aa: CASSLDRGFAYGYTF
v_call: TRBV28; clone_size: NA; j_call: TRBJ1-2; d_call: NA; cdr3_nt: TGTGCCAGCTCCGGAGGGGCCCTTGACTATGGCTACACCTTC; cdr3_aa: CASSGGALDYGYTF